This TCR beta chain derives from a study of shared clonotypes between healthy human individuals (dated by TCRdb to 2018 to 2020). In terms of the full investigation: The cohort included three men and two women between 18 and 49 years of age. Different laboratories and diverse techniques were used to prepare libraries and sequence TCR repertoires, to increase sequencing depth and limit assay-specific biases. To estimate repertoire size and how much clonotypes are shared between individuals, the study performed deep sequencing of blood TCR repertoires from a handful of healthy adults. For each donor, three plates each were used for CD4 naive and CD4 memory, two plates were used for CD8 naive, and one plate was used for CD8 memory. Between about 0.9 and 8.9 billion PBMCs per donor were obtained by leukapheresis. Study-level results and caveats: Because the study included a small number of donors, the genetic and exposure-history diversity represented was limited. Larger estimated clonotype richness was generally found for naive subsets than for memory subsets. Sampling was restricted to blood, and TCR repertoires in tissue are likely to differ from TCR repertoires in blood. Pairwise subsampling indicated that sequencing depth was expected to affect the degree of clonotype sharing among donors. Across a few donors, around 5.4% of naive CD4, over 3% of naive CD8, 2% to 2.5% of memory CD4, and over 0.35% of memory CD8 clonotypes were shared. Rarefaction of sorted-subset datasets indicated incomplete sequencing despite the large sequencing depth. Compared with non-shared clonotypes, the clonotypes found in all four sorted-subset donors had higher generation probabilities.

As concerns this clone: There is no known antigen for this receptor. Nothing much larger sits one base from this clone, and base qualities are not available.

At the junction V is shortened by 5 bases and J by 0 bases, with 16 bases in between. CDR1 and CDR2 were assigned from the germline V gene (reference sequence) as MNHEY and SMNVEV. CDR3 length: 16 amino acids, cysteine to phenylalanine. The entry retains the CDR3 DNA only, 48 bases that are in frame from base 1. Using the deep immunoSEQ assay, TCR CDR3 regions were amplified from genomic DNA by multiplex PCR. Extracted genomic DNA from each cell subset was spread evenly across all wells of several immunoSEQ 96-well plates, with each plate serving as a replicate. For sorted subsets, each replicate PCR was loaded with around 220 ng genomic DNA, equivalent to 25,000 to 35,000 T cell genomes. Purified libraries were measured with a Qubit 3.0 fluorometer, size-checked on a Bioanalyzer 2100, and measured again with the KAPA Library Quantification kit. Every immunoSEQ 96-well plate was sequenced on a separate single-read 150-cycle Illumina NextSeq 550 flow cell. Regarding the original processing steps: Because the immunoSEQ output included only junctional sequences and no quality scores, the filtering could not be the same as the filtering used for full-length reads. Sequences were annotated with PyIR, a Python wrapper for IgBLAST v1.9, using IMGT germline references to assign V/J genes and CDR3. Reads with weak V/J assignments (E-value above 1e-6), missing CDR3, stop codons, out-of-frame junctions, or ambiguous translated residues were removed. V3J clonotypes were defined by identical inferred V gene, J gene, and CDR3 amino acid sequence. The percentage overlap between two repertoires was calculated by dividing the number of shared unique clonotypes by the size of the smaller repertoire. Repertoire richness was assessed with RTK rarefaction, the Chao1 estimator, and Recon v2.1 estimates of unobserved clonotypes. For all TCRbeta clonotypes obtained by the gDNA method from a handful of donors, generation probabilities were computed with OLGA. This immuneACCESS table, as held by TCRdb, lists in-frame sequences with V and J called but not all clones. Of the missing ones, under half trace to an unresolved V gene in checked studies; the others have no known cause. V and J calls and clone size are copied from that table; D and trimming were computed from the DNA. Across this sample there are some 2 million clones, with about 95% seen only once. More than 0.95% of the sample is taken by the ten largest.

CD8 naive samples consisted of CD45RO-negative cells that were positively selected for CCR7, yielding a CD45RA+CCR7+ population without TemRA cells. Donors were healthy HIV-negative adults with no recently reported acute infections or vaccinations. All donors were Caucasian adults living in Nashville, Tennessee, USA. Blood was collected by leukapheresis, and PBMCs were isolated by Ficoll-Histopaque density gradient centrifugation and then cryopreserved in liquid nitrogen vapor phase. Purity and quantity of every magnetically sorted T cell population were checked by analytical flow cytometry. From each sorted fraction, genomic DNA was isolated and quantified by UV absorbance on a Nanodrop 2000c.

The V and J segments used are TRBV27 and TRBJ1-1, with TRBD1 as a weak D call on 5 bases. This receptor was taken from a man in his late teens or twenties in good health. The material sequenced was naive CD8+ T cells sorted from blood. The cell subset or site label on this specimen signifies: CD45RA+CCR7+. The DNA sequence is TGTGCCAGCAGTCCAATAGGGGTGACAGTGAACACTGAAGCTTTCTTT. Its protein reads: CASSPIGVTVNTEAFF.